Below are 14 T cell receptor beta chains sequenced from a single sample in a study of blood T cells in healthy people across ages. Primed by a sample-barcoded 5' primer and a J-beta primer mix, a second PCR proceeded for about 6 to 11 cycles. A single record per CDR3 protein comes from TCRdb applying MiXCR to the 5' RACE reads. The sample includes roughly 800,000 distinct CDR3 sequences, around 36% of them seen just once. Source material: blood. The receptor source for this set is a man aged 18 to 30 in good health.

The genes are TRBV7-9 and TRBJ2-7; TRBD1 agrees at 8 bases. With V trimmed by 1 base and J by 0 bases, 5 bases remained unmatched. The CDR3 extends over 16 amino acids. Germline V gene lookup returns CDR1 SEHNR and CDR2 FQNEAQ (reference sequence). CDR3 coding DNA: TGTGCCAGCAGCTTAGTGGCCGGGACAGGCTCCTACGAGCAGTACTTC. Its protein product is CASSLVAGTGSYEQYF. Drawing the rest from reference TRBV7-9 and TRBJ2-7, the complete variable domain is DTGVSQNPRHKITKRGQNVTFRCDPISEHNRLYWYRQTLGQGPEFLTYFQNEAQLEKSRLLSDRFSAERPKGSFSTLEIQRTEQGDSAMYLCASSLVAGTGSYEQYFGPGTRLTVT.

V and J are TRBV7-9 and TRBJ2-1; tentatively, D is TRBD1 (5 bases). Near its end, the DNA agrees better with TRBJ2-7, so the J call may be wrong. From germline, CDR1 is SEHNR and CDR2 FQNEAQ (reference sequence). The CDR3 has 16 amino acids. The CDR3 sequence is CASSNSLGQDYNEQYF. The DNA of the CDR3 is TGTGCCAGCAGTAATAGCCTTGGACAAGATTACAATGAGCAGTACTTC.

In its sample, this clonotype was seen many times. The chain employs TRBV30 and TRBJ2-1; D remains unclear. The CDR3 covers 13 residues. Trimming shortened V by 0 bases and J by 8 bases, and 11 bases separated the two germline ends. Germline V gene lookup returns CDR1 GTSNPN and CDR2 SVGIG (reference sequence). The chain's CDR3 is CAWSVLDGDEQFF. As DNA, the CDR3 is TGTGCCTGGAGTGTATTGGACGGAGATGAGCAGTTCTTC.

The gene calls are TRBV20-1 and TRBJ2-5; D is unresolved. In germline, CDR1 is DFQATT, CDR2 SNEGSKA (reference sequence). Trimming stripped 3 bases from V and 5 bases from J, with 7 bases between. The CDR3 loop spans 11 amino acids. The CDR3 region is CSARWVETQYF. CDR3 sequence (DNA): TGCAGTGCTAGGTGGGTGGAGACCCAGTACTTC.

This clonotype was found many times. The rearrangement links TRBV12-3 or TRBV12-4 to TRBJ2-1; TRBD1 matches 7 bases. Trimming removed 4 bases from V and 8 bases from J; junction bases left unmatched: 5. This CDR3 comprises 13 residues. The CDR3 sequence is CASSSTTGHEQFF. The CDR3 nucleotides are TGTGCCAGCAGTTCCACGACAGGGCATGAGCAGTTCTTC.

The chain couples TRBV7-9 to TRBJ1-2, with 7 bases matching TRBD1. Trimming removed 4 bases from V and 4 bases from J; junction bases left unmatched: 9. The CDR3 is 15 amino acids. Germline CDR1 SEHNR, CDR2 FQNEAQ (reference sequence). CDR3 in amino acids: CASSYQPGQSYGYTF. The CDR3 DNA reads TGTGCCAGCAGCTATCAGCCGGGACAGAGCTATGGCTACACCTTC.

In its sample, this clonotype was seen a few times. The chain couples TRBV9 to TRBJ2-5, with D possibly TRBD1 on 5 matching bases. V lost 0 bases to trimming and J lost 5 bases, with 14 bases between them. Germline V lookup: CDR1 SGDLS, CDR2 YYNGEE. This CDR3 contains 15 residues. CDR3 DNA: TGTGCCAGCAGCGTAGCAGGGATTGGGCTTGAGACCCAGTACTTC. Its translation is CASSVAGIGLETQYF.

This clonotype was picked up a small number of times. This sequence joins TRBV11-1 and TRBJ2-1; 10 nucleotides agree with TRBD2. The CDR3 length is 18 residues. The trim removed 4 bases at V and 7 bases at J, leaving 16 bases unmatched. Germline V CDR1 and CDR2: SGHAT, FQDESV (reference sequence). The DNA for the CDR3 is TGTGCCAGCAGCTCATCTGTGACGGGACTAGCGATGGCGAATGAGCAGTTCTTC. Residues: CASSSSVTGLAMANEQFF. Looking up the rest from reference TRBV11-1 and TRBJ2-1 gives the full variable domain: EAEVAQSPRYKITEKSQAVAFWCDPISGHATLYWYRQILGQGPELLVQFQDESVVDDSQLPKDRFSAERLKGVDSTLKIQPAELGDSAMYLCASSSSVTGLAMANEQFFGPGTRLTVL.

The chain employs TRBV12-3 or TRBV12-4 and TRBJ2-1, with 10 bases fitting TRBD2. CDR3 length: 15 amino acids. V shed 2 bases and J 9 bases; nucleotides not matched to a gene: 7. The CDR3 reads CASSLTASGGGEQFF. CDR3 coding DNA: TGTGCCAGCAGTTTAACCGCAAGCGGGGGGGGTGAGCAGTTCTTC.

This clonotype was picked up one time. CDR3 sequence (DNA): TGTGCCAGCAGTGAAGGGGCAAGCGAGACCCAGTTCTTC. It is translated as CASSEGASETQFF. This sequence joins TRBV28 and TRBJ2-1, with a weak D call TRBD1 (5 bases). The V gene's germline CDR1 is MDHEN and CDR2 SYDVKM. This CDR3 has 13 residues. Trimming left V 5 bases short and J 13 bases short, with 18 bases between.

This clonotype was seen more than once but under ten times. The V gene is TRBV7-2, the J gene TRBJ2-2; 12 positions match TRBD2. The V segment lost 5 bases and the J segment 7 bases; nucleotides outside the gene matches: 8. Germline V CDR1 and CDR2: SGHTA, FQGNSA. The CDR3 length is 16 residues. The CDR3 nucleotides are TGTGCCAGCAGCCCGAGGACTAGCGGGGAAAGCGGGGAGCTGTTTTTT. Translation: CASSPRTSGESGELFF.

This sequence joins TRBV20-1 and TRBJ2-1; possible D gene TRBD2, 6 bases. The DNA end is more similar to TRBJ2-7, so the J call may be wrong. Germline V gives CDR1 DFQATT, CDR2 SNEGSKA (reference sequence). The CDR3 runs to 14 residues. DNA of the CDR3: TGCAGTGCTAGTGGCGGGGAGGCCTACAATGAGCAGTACTTC. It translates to CSASGGEAYNEQYF.

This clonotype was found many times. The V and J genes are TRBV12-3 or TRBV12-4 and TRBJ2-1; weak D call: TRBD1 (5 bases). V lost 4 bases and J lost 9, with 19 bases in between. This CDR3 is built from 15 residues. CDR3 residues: CASSSQVSGMGEQFF. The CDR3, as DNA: TGTGCCAGCAGTTCACAGGTATCAGGGATGGGTGAGCAGTTCTTC.

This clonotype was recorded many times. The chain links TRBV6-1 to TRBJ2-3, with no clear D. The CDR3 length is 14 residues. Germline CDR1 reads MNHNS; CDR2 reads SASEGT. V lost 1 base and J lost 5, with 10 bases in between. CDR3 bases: TGTGCCAGCAGTGAAGGCGCGTCGGGAGATACGCAGTATTTT. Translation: CASSEGASGDTQYF.